A selection of T cell receptor beta chains follows, all from one sample in a study of blood T cell repertoires in COVID-19. Sequenced by immunoSEQ multiplex PCR; TCRdb stores in-frame clones only, minus some. The sample lists more than 120,000 clones; under 90% were seen once. The sequencing input was PBMCs or T cells enriched from blood (not recorded which). All receptors derive from a man aged 50 or older in a cohort exposed to, infected with or recovered from COVID-19 (not recorded which). CDR3s include the opening cysteine and the closing phenylalanine or tryptophan. D genes are given only for firm matches. Clone size is shown for a subset of rows, as once, few, many or a class of expanded clone.

cdr3_aa	cdr3_nt	clone_size	d_call	v_call	j_call
CASSFRGSNQPQHF	TGTGCCAGTAGTTTTCGGGGAAGCAATCAGCCCCAGCATTTT	.	.	TRBV19	TRBJ1-5
CASSVGGGGYNEQFF	TGTGCCAGCAGCGTAGGCGGGGGAGGCTACAATGAGCAGTTCTTC	.	TRBD2	TRBV9	TRBJ2-1
CASSVGGGYRELFF	TGTGCCAGCAGCGTAGGTGGAGGGTACCGGGAGCTGTTTTTT	.	.	TRBV9	TRBJ2-2
CAWSVYGAAEDQPQHF	TGTGCCTGGAGTGTATACGGAGCGGCGGAAGATCAGCCCCAGCATTTT	many	.	TRBV30	TRBJ1-5
CAIGGGAHTGELFF	TGTGCCATTGGTGGAGGGGCACACACCGGGGAGCTGTTTTTT	.	.	TRBV13	TRBJ2-2
CSALITGELFF	TGCAGCGCGTTAATAACCGGGGAGCTGTTTTTT	.	.	TRBV29-1	TRBJ2-2
CASSPGQGIRSGELFF	TGCGCCAGCAGCCCGGGACAGGGGATCCGCTCCGGGGAGCTGTTTTTT	.	TRBD1	TRBV5-1	TRBJ2-2
CSASVGSNQPQHF	TGCAGCGCCAGCGTCGGAAGCAATCAGCCCCAGCATTTT	.	.	TRBV29-1	TRBJ1-5
CASSLGVAGTSDTQYF	TGCGCCAGCAGCTTGGGGGTAGCGGGGACGTCAGATACGCAGTATTTT	few	TRBD2	TRBV5-1	TRBJ2-3
CASTTCGGGSPLHF	TGTGCCAGCACCACCTGTGGGGGAGGATCACCCCTCCACTTT	.	.	TRBV6-9	TRBJ1-6
CASKEAGYGYTF	TGTGCCAGTAAAGAGGCAGGGTATGGCTACACCTTC	.	.	TRBV19	TRBJ1-2
CASSQLAGRETQYF	TGTGCCAGCAGTCAACTAGCGGGGAGAGAGACCCAGTACTTC	.	TRBD2	TRBV27	TRBJ2-5
CAWSGYRGEKAFF	TGTGCCTGGAGTGGCTACAGGGGAGAGAAAGCTTTCTTT	.	TRBD1	TRBV30	TRBJ1-1
CASSLSAGGRQPQHF	TGTGCCAGCAGTTTATCGGCAGGGGGAAGGCAGCCCCAGCATTTT	few	TRBD1	TRBV27	TRBJ1-5
CASTWGVNEQYF	TGTGCCAGCACTTGGGGAGTCAACGAGCAGTACTTC	.	.	TRBV6-5	TRBJ2-7
CASSFRLDYNEQFF	TGTGCCAGCAGTTTTAGACTAGACTACAATGAGCAGTTCTTC	.	.	TRBV27	TRBJ2-1
CASSRTGGPANEKLFF	TGCGCCAGCAGCAGGACAGGGGGTCCAGCTAATGAAAAACTGTTTTTT	.	TRBD1	TRBV5-1	TRBJ1-4
CASSSNGAATNEKLFF	TGTGCCAGTAGTAGCAATGGGGCCGCAACTAATGAAAAACTGTTTTTT	.	.	TRBV19	TRBJ1-4
CASSLTGGEWEKLFF	TGTGCCAGCAGCTTAACTGGCGGGGAGTGGGAAAAACTGTTTTTT	.	.	TRBV11-2	TRBJ1-4
CASSLRGGGANTGELFF	TGTGCCAGCAGCTTACGGGGCGGGGGCGCGAACACCGGGGAGCTGTTTTTT	.	.	TRBV5-4	TRBJ2-2
CASSRGGSYEQYF	TGTGCCAGCAGTCGGGGAGGGTCCTACGAGCAGTACTTC	.	TRBD2	TRBV6-5	TRBJ2-7
CASINPSGELFF	TGTGCCAGCATTAACCCGAGCGGGGAGCTGTTTTTT	.	.	TRBV6-5	TRBJ2-2
CASSGRGDNEQFF	TGTGCCAGCAGTGGGCGGGGGGACAATGAGCAGTTCTTC	.	TRBD2	TRBV6-1	TRBJ2-1
CASSLARGLYGYTF	TGCGCCAGCAGCTTGGCCAGGGGCCTCTATGGCTACACCTTC	.	.	TRBV5-1	TRBJ1-2
CASSEFGVLFF	TGTGCCAGCAGTGAATTCGGGGTCCTGTTTTTT	many	.	TRBV25-1	TRBJ1-4
CASSMQGSTDTQYF	TGTGCCAGTAGTATGCAGGGAAGCACAGATACGCAGTATTTT	.	.	TRBV19	TRBJ2-3
CASSGQEHYGYTF	TGTGCCAGCAGTGGGCAGGAACACTATGGCTACACCTTC	.	.	TRBV2	TRBJ1-2
CASSLVGDYGYTF	TGTGCCAGCAGCTTAGTCGGTGACTATGGCTACACCTTC	.	.	TRBV7-9	TRBJ1-2
CASSRTGYEQYF	TGTGCCAGCAGCCGTACAGGTTACGAGCAGTACTTC	.	.	TRBV7-9	TRBJ2-7
CASMSLAKNIQYF	TGTGCCAGCATGTCCCTCGCCAAAAACATTCAGTACTTC	.	.	TRBV27	TRBJ2-4
CASIRGDSYEQYF	TGTGCCAGCATCAGGGGGGATTCCTACGAGCAGTACTTC	.	.	TRBV28	TRBJ2-7
CASSPILGNTIYF	TGTGCCAGCAGCCCTATCCTAGGAAACACCATATATTTT	.	.	TRBV28	TRBJ1-3
CASSITDYGYTF	TGTGCCAGTAGCATAACAGACTATGGCTACACCTTC	.	.	TRBV19	TRBJ1-2
CASSPTGDSPLHF	TGTGCCAGCTCACCGACCGGGGATTCACCCCTCCACTTT	.	.	TRBV18	TRBJ1-6
CAWTNPREGSYEQYF	TGTGCCTGGACAAATCCGAGGGAGGGTTCCTACGAGCAGTACTTC	.	TRBD2	TRBV30	TRBJ2-7
CASRTGQSNQPQHF	TGTGCCAGCAGGACCGGACAGAGCAATCAGCCCCAGCATTTT	.	.	TRBV28	TRBJ1-5
CASSWRQGEVGYTF	TGTGCCAGCAGCTGGCGCCAGGGGGAAGTTGGCTACACCTTC	.	TRBD1	TRBV11-2	TRBJ1-2
CSVGQGEQYF	TGCAGCGTTGGACAAGGCGAGCAGTACTTC	.	.	TRBV29-1	TRBJ2-7
CASSRQRQGVGETQYF	TGTGCCAGCAGCCGTCAGCGACAGGGGGTGGGAGAGACCCAGTACTTC	.	TRBD1	TRBV5-6	TRBJ2-5
CASSLSGTSGWGEQFF	TGTGCCAGCAGTTTATCCGGGACTAGTGGATGGGGTGAGCAGTTCTTC	.	TRBD2	TRBV27	TRBJ2-1
CASSLGGGPPLGNEQFF	TGTGCCAGCAGCTTAGGAGGGGGACCCCCCCTGGGGAATGAGCAGTTCTTC	.	.	TRBV11-2	TRBJ2-1